These 27 T cell receptor beta chains came from one sample sequenced in a study of cytomegalovirus exposure and HLA in healthy donors. The primer mix had 60 Vbeta and 13 Jbeta primers. Clones were read by immunoSEQ multiplex PCR, and TCRdb kept only the in-frame ones, dropping some. The sample consists of 190,000 or so clones, under 85% of them appearing once. Material for sequencing was PBMCs. These receptors were taken from a man aged 50-60 years in good health and CMV-seronegative.

The chain couples TRBV28 to TRBJ2-3, with a tentative D call TRBD2 (5 bases). Trimming cost V 3 bases and J 2 bases, with 12 bases left between them. CDR3 size: 15 residues. Per the germline V gene, CDR1 is MDHEN and CDR2 is SYDVKM. CDR3 loop: CASSFGRRHTDTQYF. The CDR3 DNA sequence: TGTGCCAGCAGTTTTGGGCGGAGGCACACAGATACGCAGTATTTT.

This clone has just a few counts. The V gene is TRBV6-1, the J gene TRBJ2-7; 8 bases align to TRBD1. Germline CDR1 is MNHNS and CDR2 is SASEGT. The CDR3 is 16 amino acids. After removal of 2 bases from V and 2 bases from J, the junction contained 8 bases not matched to a gene. The CDR3 DNA sequence: TGTGCCAGCAGTGAATGGGTGGGACAGGTCCCCTACGAGCAGTACTTC. Protein product: CASSEWVGQVPYEQYF.

In regard to this clone: One end of the junction is discordant with germline, which a read error may explain. This chain connects TRBV19 to TRBJ2-4; perhaps D is TRBD1 or TRBD2 (5 bases each). Germline CDR1 reads LNHDA; CDR2 reads SQIVND (reference sequence). CDR3 length: 13 amino acids. The DNA for the CDR3 is TGTGCCAGTAGCATAGGGGAGATAAACATTCAGTACTTC. Residues: CASSIGEINIQYF. Looking up the rest from reference TRBV19 and TRBJ2-4 gives the full variable domain: DGGITQSPKYLFRKEGQNVTLSCEQNLNHDAMYWYRQDPGQGLRLIYYSQIVNDFQKGDIAEGYSVSREKKESFPLTVTSAQKNPTAFYLCASSIGEINIQYFGAGTRLSVL.

The rearrangement links TRBV7-8 to TRBJ1-1; a weak D match, TRBD1 (5 bases). Germline loops: CDR1 SGHVS, CDR2 FQNEAQ. The CDR3 runs to 14 residues. The V gene lost 1 base and the J gene lost 4 bases, with 10 bases spanning the gap. The CDR3 region is CASSLVLGLTEAFF. CDR3 coding DNA: TGTGCCAGCAGCTTAGTGTTGGGGCTCACTGAAGCTTTCTTT.

The chain uses TRBV7-8 and TRBJ1-3, with D hard to call. V was cut by 2 bases and J by 4 bases, with 18 bases left in between. The germline V gene has CDR1 SGHVS and CDR2 FQNEAQ. The CDR3 is 17 amino acids. CDR3 sequence: CASSLWSEKPRGNTIYF. CDR3 DNA: TGTGCCAGCAGCTTATGGTCTGAGAAGCCGCGCGGAAACACCATATATTTT.

This clone has only one observation. The CDR3 DNA is TGTGCTAGTGGTTTGCTGGCCACCGGGGAGCTGTTTTTT. Amino acids: CASGLLATGELFF. The chain employs TRBV12-5 and TRBJ2-2; D uncertain. Germline V gene lookup returns CDR1 LGHNT and CDR2 FRNRAP. The length of the CDR3 is 13 residues. Trimming removed 2 bases from V and 4 bases from J, with 5 bases in between.

Only one count was recorded for this clone. The V call is TRBV5-4, the J call TRBJ2-7; no reliable D call. Germline V gene data show CDR1 as SGHNT and CDR2 as YYREEE (reference sequence). V lost 0 bases and J lost 0, with 10 bases in between. The CDR3 totals 15 residues. The CDR3 DNA reads as TGTGCCAGCAGCTTGGGGGCTTTTAGCTCCTACGAGCAGTACTTC. Translating gives CASSLGAFSSYEQYF.

This clone was seen more than once but under ten times. This rearrangement joins TRBV4-3 to TRBJ1-6, with D unclear. Germline values: CDR1 LGHNA, CDR2 YSLEER. V lost 1 base and J 4 bases, leaving 8 bases between the germline ends. The CDR3 has 15 residues. Written as DNA, the CDR3 is TGCGCCAGCAGCCAAGGGAGAGCTTATAATTCACCCCTCCACTTT. Residues: CASSQGRAYNSPLHF.

The genes are TRBV5-1 and TRBJ1-1, with 9 bases fitting TRBD1. Germline V lookup: CDR1 SGHRS, CDR2 YFSETQ. V dropped 0 bases and J dropped 5; count of bases not matched to a gene: 11. The CDR3 length is 17 residues. This CDR3 reads CASSLEPGTGWRTEAFF. The CDR3 nucleotides are TGCGCCAGCAGCTTGGAACCTGGGACAGGGTGGCGGACTGAAGCTTTCTTT.

The chain has TRBV4-3 and TRBJ1-5; TRBD1 aligns across 8 bases. Germline assignment: CDR1 LGHNA and CDR2 YSLEER. This CDR3 has 13 amino acids. V shed 2 bases and J 9 bases; nucleotides not matched to a gene: 3. The CDR3 here is CASSQRQGWPQHF. The CDR3, as DNA: TGCGCCAGCAGCCAAAGACAGGGGTGGCCCCAGCATTTT.

The V gene is TRBV11-2, the J gene TRBJ1-6; 9 nucleotides match TRBD1. The CDR3 runs to 16 residues. Germline CDR1 and CDR2: SGHAT and FQNNGV. The ends lost 5 bases at V and 9 bases at J; junction bases unmatched: 11. CDR3 in DNA: TGTGCCAGCAGCAAACATGGGGGGACAGGGAGTTCACCCCTCCACTTT. This encodes CASSKHGGTGSSPLHF.

The chain is built from TRBV30 and TRBJ2-7, with D possibly matching TRBD2 (5 bases). CDR3 length: 16 residues. The germline V gene has CDR1 GTSNPN and CDR2 SVGIG (reference sequence). With 0 bases removed from V and 2 bases from J, the gap between germline ends came to 17 bases. The CDR3 spells CAWSVRGQANPYEQYF. CDR3 nucleotides: TGTGCCTGGAGTGTACGAGGGCAGGCGAATCCCTACGAGCAGTACTTC.

This clone was picked up one time. The genes are TRBV19 and TRBJ2-7; 7 nucleotides align to TRBD2. The V gene end was trimmed by 5 bases and the J gene end by 6 bases; junction bases not matched to a gene: 13. CDR1 is LNHDA, CDR2 SQIVND, per germline (reference sequence). The CDR3 loop spans 15 amino acids. The CDR3 DNA follows: TGTGCCAGTAGTTTACGCGGGAGATCTCCCTTCGAGCAGTACTTC. Its translation: CASSLRGRSPFEQYF.

V is TRBV28 and J is TRBJ2-1; D call uncertain. Germline values: CDR1 MDHEN, CDR2 SYDVKM. The CDR3 consists of 13 residues. Trimming left V 7 bases short and J 2 bases short, with 9 bases between. The CDR3 here is CASNRVPYNEQFF. DNA for the CDR3: TGTGCCAGCAACCGGGTGCCCTACAATGAGCAGTTCTTC.

The J gene is TRBJ1-1, the V gene TRBV19; 8 nucleotides line up with TRBD1. The CDR3 is 17 amino acids. The V segment lost 1 base and the J segment 1 base; nucleotides outside the gene matches: 8. The germline V gene has CDR1 LNHDA and CDR2 SQIVND (reference sequence). CDR3 in DNA: TGTGCCAGTAGTATAGTAAGAAGAACAGGGGGGAACACTGAAGCTTTCTTT. Translating it yields CASSIVRRTGGNTEAFF. The entire variable domain, with the rest obtained from reference TRBV19 and TRBJ1-1, is as follows: DGGITQSPKYLFRKEGQNVTLSCEQNLNHDAMYWYRQDPGQGLRLIYYSQIVNDFQKGDIAEGYSVSREKKESFPLTVTSAQKNPTAFYLCASSIVRRTGGNTEAFFGQGTRLTVV.

The J gene is TRBJ2-3, the V gene TRBV5-1; 8 bases map to TRBD1. The CDR3 contains 15 residues. The germline V gene encodes CDR1 SGHRS and CDR2 YFSETQ. With 1 base clipped from V and 3 bases from J, the junction kept 4 bases outside the gene matches. The CDR3 DNA reads TGCGCCAGCAGCTTGATACAGGGGGGTACAGATACGCAGTATTTT. Its translation: CASSLIQGGTDTQYF.

V gene TRBV6-1 combines with J gene TRBJ1-2, with 7 bases aligning to TRBD1. Germline V gene data show CDR1 as MNHNS and CDR2 as SASEGT. CDR3 length equals 15 residues. V lost 3 bases to trimming and J lost 8 bases; unmatched junction nucleotides: 12. CDR3 sequence: CASSDGGQANGGYTF. The CDR3 DNA reads TGTGCCAGCAGTGATGGAGGACAGGCTAATGGGGGCTACACCTTC.

This chain uses TRBV2 with TRBJ2-5, with 8 positions matching TRBD1. This CDR3 region has 14 residues. Losses at the gene ends were 2 bases for V and 5 bases for J; bases not matched to a gene: 4. CDR1 is SNHLY and CDR2 is FYNNEI in the germline V gene. CDR3 residues: CASSELTGGETQYF. CDR3 in DNA: TGTGCCAGCAGTGAATTAACAGGGGGGGAGACCCAGTACTTC.

The chain carries TRBV25-1 and TRBJ1-2; 12 bases map to TRBD1. Germline V lookup: CDR1 MGHDK, CDR2 SYGVNS. CDR3 length: 16 amino acids. The V segment lost 5 bases and the J segment 7 bases; nucleotides outside the gene matches: 11. CDR3 protein: CASSHSPGQGAPGYTF. Written as DNA, the CDR3 is TGTGCCAGCAGTCACTCTCCGGGACAGGGGGCCCCTGGCTACACCTTC.

The chain has TRBV7-2 and TRBJ2-3; D might be TRBD1 (7 bases). The CDR3 length is 13 residues. Germline CDR1 is SGHTA and CDR2 is FQGNSA. V was cut by 4 bases and J by 6 bases, with 11 bases left in between. The CDR3 DNA is TGTGCCAGCAGCTACCCAGGGGGGGATACGCAGTATTTT. Translation: CASSYPGGDTQYF.

This chain connects TRBV21-1 to TRBJ2-5; TRBD2 reflects the table's D call only, with no check against the DNA. TRBV21-1 is assigned pseudogene status. The CDR3 runs to 17 residues. The CDR3 DNA reads TGTGCCAGCAGCAAAGCATTGACTAGCGGGAGGGTAGAGACCCAGTACTTC. Its translation is CASSKALTSGRVETQYF.

The gene calls are TRBV7-3 and TRBJ2-2; TRBD1 might be the D (5 bases). The V gene's germline CDR1 is SGHTA and CDR2 FQGTGA. The V end lost 2 bases, the J end lost 3 bases, and 13 bases lay between the germline ends. This CDR3 is 16 amino acids long. As DNA, the CDR3 is TGTGCCAGCAGCTTATTTCAGGGCGGTTACACCGGGGAGCTGTTTTTT. It is translated as CASSLFQGGYTGELFF.

This chain uses TRBV25-1 with TRBJ2-7, with 11 positions matching TRBD1. Germline CDR1 and CDR2: MGHDK and SYGVNS. Losses at the gene ends were 2 bases for V and 8 bases for J; bases not matched to a gene: 5. The CDR3 loop spans 14 amino acids. DNA for the CDR3: TGTGCCAGCAGTGAACGGGACAGGGGGGGCAAGCAGTACTTC. It encodes CASSERDRGGKQYF.

With respect to this clone: A read error may produce the germline difference seen at one junction end. The rearrangement links TRBV7-9 to TRBJ1-3; TRBD1 is a possible D gene (5 bases). The germline V gene has CDR1 SEHNR and CDR2 FQNEAQ (reference sequence). The CDR3 contains 15 residues. The CDR3 nucleotides are TGTTCCAGCAGCTTAATGGGGGGCTCTGGAAACACCATATATTTT. Its translation: CSSSLMGGSGNTIYF.

This chain connects TRBV19 to TRBJ1-1, with TRBD1 matching 7 bases. CDR1 is LNHDA and CDR2 is SQIVND in the germline V gene (reference sequence). The length of the CDR3 is 15 residues. The ends lost 4 bases at V and 7 bases at J; junction bases unmatched: 12. CDR3 sequence reads: CASSRWTGEGGEAFF. The DNA for the CDR3 is TGTGCCAGTAGTAGGTGGACAGGAGAAGGGGGTGAAGCTTTCTTT. The variable domain in full, with the rest retrieved from reference TRBV19 and TRBJ1-1, is DGGITQSPKYLFRKEGQNVTLSCEQNLNHDAMYWYRQDPGQGLRLIYYSQIVNDFQKGDIAEGYSVSREKKESFPLTVTSAQKNPTAFYLCASSRWTGEGGEAFFGQGTRLTVV.

This chain joins TRBV6-6 and TRBJ1-6, with D maybe TRBD1 (5 bases). Germline CDR1 and CDR2: MNHNY and SVGAGI (reference sequence). The CDR3 sequence is 15 residues long. Trimming stripped 0 bases from V and 7 bases from J, with 10 bases between. CDR3 DNA: TGTGCCAGCAGTTACTCGACAGAGGTGAATTCACCCCTCCACTTT. This gives the protein CASSYSTEVNSPLHF.

The chain employs TRBV7-9 and TRBJ2-2, with D hard to call. Trimming removed 0 bases at V and 4 bases at J, with 9 bases between. The V gene's germline CDR1 is SEHNR and CDR2 FQNEAQ (reference sequence). CDR3 size: 15 residues. CDR3 in amino acids: CASSLAAVVTGELFF. As DNA, the CDR3 is TGTGCCAGCAGCTTAGCGGCCGTTGTCACCGGGGAGCTGTTTTTT.